This entry lists 25 T cell receptor beta chains sequenced from one sample in a study of cytomegalovirus exposure and HLA in healthy donors. The PCR contained 60 Vbeta and 13 Jbeta primers. TCRdb keeps only in-frame clones here, not all; method: immunoSEQ multiplex PCR. Of 50,000 or so clones in the sample, more than 60% were seen once. Input material: PBMCs. These receptors all come from a woman aged 40 to 50 in good health and CMV-seropositive.

The chain is built from TRBV7-9 and TRBJ2-1; D is uncertain. Trimming took 5 bases from V and 0 from J, leaving 5 bases between them. The CDR3 runs 13 residues. Germline V gene data show CDR1 as SEHNR and CDR2 as FQNEAQ (reference sequence). CDR3 sequence (DNA): TGTGCCAGCAGCCCTAGCTCCTACAATGAGCAGTTCTTC. Translation: CASSPSSYNEQFF.

The chain is built from TRBV6-6 and TRBJ2-7; the D gene is possibly TRBD1 (5 bases). There are 12 residues in the CDR3. Germline CDR1 is MNHNY and CDR2 is SVGAGI (reference sequence). V lost 8 bases, J lost 4 bases, and 12 bases lay in between. CDR3 nucleotides: TGTGCCAGCGATGCAGGGCTTTACGAGCAGTACTTC. Amino acids: CASDAGLYEQYF.

The chain links TRBV7-8 to TRBJ1-5, with D possibly matching TRBD1 (6 bases). From germline, CDR1 is SGHVS and CDR2 FQNEAQ. The CDR3 is 14 residues long. Trimming cost V 1 base and J 4 bases, with 8 bases left between them. The CDR3 reads CASSLGQANQPQHF. The CDR3 bases are TGTGCCAGCAGCTTAGGACAGGCTAATCAGCCCCAGCATTTT.

The chain links TRBV28 to TRBJ1-4, with D perhaps matching TRBD1 (5 bases). With 5 bases removed from V and 8 bases from J, the gap between germline ends came to 9 bases. The germline V gene has CDR1 MDHEN and CDR2 SYDVKM. The CDR3 has 12 residues. The CDR3 is CASSNRGEKLFF. The CDR3 region has the DNA TGTGCCAGCAGTAATAGGGGAGAAAAACTGTTTTTT.

The chain has TRBV28 and TRBJ1-1; a weak D match, TRBD1 (5 bases). Germline values: CDR1 MDHEN, CDR2 SYDVKM. Trimming stripped 4 bases from V and 6 bases from J, with 15 bases between. The CDR3 contains 14 residues. CDR3 residues: CASSYGRGKAEAFF. In nucleotides, the CDR3 is TGTGCCAGCAGTTACGGGCGGGGGAAGGCTGAAGCTTTCTTT.

The chain has TRBV9 and TRBJ2-3; D unclear. V gave up 3 bases and J gave up 5 bases, with 13 bases separating them. The CDR3 consists of 14 residues. Germline CDR1 is SGDLS and CDR2 is YYNGEE. DNA of the CDR3: TGTGCCAGCAGCGCCTCCGACTTTAAAGATACGCAGTATTTT. Translating gives CASSASDFKDTQYF.

Of note for this clone: The junction shows a germline mismatch at one end, possibly a read error. The chain has TRBV30 and TRBJ2-1; D might be TRBD2 (6 bases). Germline values: CDR1 GTSNPN, CDR2 SVGIG (reference sequence). The CDR3 runs to 10 residues. CDR3 DNA: TGTGCCTGTGACCTCCCTGAGCGGGTCTTC. This codes for CACDLPERVF.

This chain joins TRBV14 and TRBJ2-1; D is possibly TRBD1 (5 bases). From germline, CDR1 is SGHDN and CDR2 FVKESK. V was clipped by 4 bases and J by 3 bases, with 16 bases between them. The CDR3 loop spans 16 amino acids. This chain's CDR3 is CASSPAGRHNYNEQFF. DNA for the CDR3: TGTGCCAGCAGCCCGGCAGGGCGTCACAACTACAATGAGCAGTTCTTC.

This clone was counted only a few times. This chain uses TRBV6-1 with TRBJ1-5; 7 nucleotides align to TRBD1. The V and J ends lost 8 bases and 2 bases, in that order; junction bases with no gene match: 9. This CDR3 spans 15 amino acids. Germline V gene lookup returns CDR1 MNHNS and CDR2 SASEGT. CDR3 bases: TGTGCCAGCGGAGACAGGGTGGAAGGCAATCAGCCCCAGCATTTT. It translates to CASGDRVEGNQPQHF.

This clone was observed a few times. The gene calls are TRBV5-1 and TRBJ1-1, with a possible D match to TRBD1 (6 bases). Germline V gene lookup returns CDR1 SGHRS and CDR2 YFSETQ. The CDR3 has 13 amino acids. Trimming stripped 0 bases from V and 7 bases from J, with 10 bases between. DNA of the CDR3: TGCGCCAGCAGCTTGGGGGAACAGGGTGAAGCTTTCTTT. Translating it yields CASSLGEQGEAFF.

The chain has TRBV10-3 and TRBJ2-3; 9 bases align to TRBD2. V lost 10 bases, J lost 0 bases, and 11 bases stayed unmatched. The CDR3 consists of 16 residues. Germline values: CDR1 ENHRY, CDR2 SYGVKD. CDR3 in amino acids: CASSPGLATSTDTQYF. The CDR3, as DNA: TGTGCCAGTTCTCCGGGACTAGCCACTAGCACAGATACGCAGTATTTT.

The chain uses TRBV7-9 and TRBJ1-5, with TRBD1 identical over 8 bases. V trimming: 5 bases; J trimming: 4 bases; junction bases outside the gene matches: 4. Germline lookup yields CDR1 SEHNR and CDR2 FQNEAQ (reference sequence). CDR3 length: 14 residues. CDR3 DNA sequence: TGTGCCAGCAGCCCAGGGGGCGCGAATCAGCCCCAGCATTTT. Its protein is CASSPGGANQPQHF.

The chain recombines TRBV5-4 with TRBJ1-2; D possibly corresponds to TRBD1 (5 bases). CDR3 length equals 15 residues. V was cut by 4 bases and J by 7 bases, with 20 bases left in between. CDR1 and CDR2 (germline): SGHNT, YYREEE (reference sequence). CDR3 amino acids: CASSPGEGAGLGYTF. Here the CDR3 DNA reads TGTGCCAGCAGCCCGGGGGAGGGCGCGGGTCTTGGCTACACCTTC.

This clone was seen a few times. J is TRBJ1-3 and V is TRBV14, with D tentatively TRBD1 (5 bases). CDR3 length equals 15 residues. Germline CDR1 is SGHDN and CDR2 is FVKESK. V lost 0 bases to trimming and J lost 4 bases, with 10 bases between them. The CDR3 coding sequence is TGTGCCAGCAGCCAAGATTTACCAGGGGGAAACACCATATATTTT. Its protein product is CASSQDLPGGNTIYF.

The V gene is TRBV7-9, the J gene TRBJ1-2; D may be TRBD1 (6 bases). Deletions cut 5 bases from V and 3 bases from J, with 16 bases between. From germline, CDR1 is SEHNR and CDR2 FQNEAQ (reference sequence). The CDR3 contains 15 residues. The CDR3 sequence: CASSLRGGQDYGYTF. Here the CDR3 DNA reads TGTGCCAGCAGCCTAAGGGGGGGTCAGGACTATGGCTACACCTTC.

CDR3 in amino acids: CSVADRALYNEQFF. The CDR3 DNA sequence: TGCAGCGTCGCCGACAGGGCTCTATACAATGAGCAGTTCTTC. The chain carries TRBV29-1 and TRBJ2-1; 7 bases are a match to TRBD1. Losses at the gene ends were 6 bases for V and 4 bases for J; bases not matched to a gene: 9. CDR3 length: 14 amino acids. Germline assignment: CDR1 SQVTM and CDR2 ANQGSEA.

The V and J genes are TRBV9 and TRBJ2-5; D ambiguous. Germline V CDR1 and CDR2: SGDLS, YYNGEE. Trimming stripped 3 bases from V and 7 bases from J, with 10 bases between. CDR3 length equals 12 residues. The chain's CDR3 is CASSAVPGTQYF. CDR3 sequence (DNA): TGTGCCAGCAGCGCGGTTCCGGGGACCCAGTACTTC.

The chain carries TRBV30 and TRBJ1-2, with D possibly matching TRBD1 (5 bases). Trimming removed 0 bases from V and 5 bases from J, with 13 bases in between. The CDR3 extends over 14 amino acids. Germline-derived CDR1 and CDR2 are GTSNPN and SVGIG (reference sequence). CDR3 loop: CAWSVSGGLYGYTF. In DNA, the CDR3 is TGTGCCTGGAGTGTATCCGGGGGACTGTATGGCTACACCTTC.

The rearrangement links TRBV7-3 to TRBJ2-2, with 8 nucleotides matching TRBD1. From germline, CDR1 is SGHTA and CDR2 FQGTGA. V shed 3 bases, J shed 6 bases, and the junction held 3 bases outside the gene matches. This CDR3 has 14 residues. The CDR3 loop is CASSFRGQAGELFF. The DNA of the CDR3 is TGTGCCAGCAGCTTCAGGGGACAGGCCGGGGAGCTGTTTTTT. Together with reference TRBV7-3 and TRBJ2-2, the CDR3 gives the full variable domain: GAGVSQTPSNKVTEKGKYVELRCDPISGHTALYWYRQSLGQGPEFLIYFQGTGAADDSGLPNDRFFAVRPEGSVSTLKIQRTERGDSAVYLCASSFRGQAGELFFGEGSRLTVL.

This chain uses TRBV7-9 with TRBJ1-6; 10 nucleotides line up with TRBD1. This CDR3 has 14 amino acids. V lost 5 bases, J lost 10 bases, and 5 bases stayed unmatched. Germline-derived CDR1 and CDR2 are SEHNR and FQNEAQ (reference sequence). In nucleotides, the CDR3 is TGTGCCAGCAGCAGGGACAGGGGTTCGTCACCCCTCCACTTT. Translated, it gives CASSRDRGSSPLHF.

The chain employs TRBV11-2 and TRBJ2-7; maybe TRBD2 (6 bases). The CDR3 loop spans 14 amino acids. The germline V and J ends were trimmed by 7 bases and 2 bases, with 15 bases remaining between them. Germline assignment: CDR1 SGHAT and CDR2 FQNNGV. CDR3 loop: CASTPTRGAYEQYF. The CDR3 nucleotides read TGTGCCAGCACCCCCACTCGCGGGGCCTACGAGCAGTACTTC.

The chain combines TRBV2 with TRBJ2-3; 12 bases are shared with TRBD2. V trimming: 8 bases; J trimming: 4 bases; junction bases outside the gene matches: 7. Germline loops: CDR1 SNHLY, CDR2 FYNNEI. The CDR3 length is 15 residues. This chain's CDR3 is CASGILAGGSDTQYF. DNA for the CDR3: TGTGCCAGCGGAATACTAGCGGGGGGATCAGATACGCAGTATTTT.

V gene TRBV27 combines with J gene TRBJ2-1, with D perhaps matching TRBD2 (5 bases). Germline V gene sequence: CDR1 MNHEY, CDR2 SMNVEV (reference sequence). V gave up 3 bases and J gave up 4 bases, with 7 bases separating them. CDR3 size: 13 residues. The CDR3 DNA reads TGTGCCAGCAGTTTGGACTTTTACAATGAGCAGTTCTTC. It encodes CASSLDFYNEQFF.

J is TRBJ2-7 and V is TRBV28; 11 bases agree with TRBD2. Germline V lookup: CDR1 MDHEN, CDR2 SYDVKM. J was trimmed by 5 bases and V by 5 bases; bases with no gene match: 8. This CDR3 is built from 15 residues. The CDR3 reads CASSIAGGQIHEQYF. In nucleotides, the CDR3 is TGTGCCAGCAGTATAGCGGGGGGGCAGATCCACGAGCAGTACTTC.

V and J are TRBV10-3 and TRBJ2-2, with D possibly TRBD1 on 6 matching bases. Germline lookup yields CDR1 ENHRY and CDR2 SYGVKD. V gave up 0 bases and J gave up 3 bases, with 17 bases separating them. CDR3 size: 18 residues. CDR3 region: CAISESISSAGDTGELFF. The CDR3 DNA is TGTGCCATCAGTGAGTCGATTTCGTCGGCAGGGGACACCGGGGAGCTGTTTTTT.